This T cell receptor (beta chain) came from a study of synovial regulatory T cells in juvenile arthritis. For this clone: Its specificity is not known.

Assay: immunoSEQ multiplex PCR; the TCRdb copy retains only in-frame clones and omits some. Its table records some 10,000 clones. Patients were aged median approximately 11 years with disease lasting median 7 years. Findings and limits, study-wide: Across patients, iaTreg TCR repertoires were mostly private, partly shared with synovial Teff and blood CPL.

Germline V CDR1 and CDR2: LNHNV, YYDKDF (reference sequence). This CDR3 comprises 16 residues. No DNA sequence was recorded. Sequencing was carried out using Treg cells from blood. Subset given: remaining (HLA-DR-negative) circulating blood Treg cells. This clonotype was sampled from a donor younger than 30 with juvenile idiopathic arthritis. The rearrangement links TRBV15 to TRBJ2-7; the TCRdb D gene call, TRBD2, has no DNA to confirm it. This chain's CDR3 is CATSRAAVTARGEQYF.